These 3 T cell receptor beta chains were all obtained from the same sample, sequenced in a study of technical replicates of blood from a handful of donors. Some clones are missing from TCRdb's copy, which holds only in-frame ones; the method was immunoSEQ multiplex PCR. The table includes about 84,000 clones, 93% detected once. The sample taken for sequencing was T cells isolated from PBMCs. These receptors were taken from a human donor in good health.

A single count supports this clone. The chain recombines TRBV5-1 with TRBJ2-5; TRBD2 agrees at 16 bases. The CDR3 runs to 16 residues. The germline gives CDR1 SGHRS, CDR2 YFSETQ. V lost 4 bases to trimming and J lost 6 bases; unmatched junction nucleotides: 6. CDR3 region: CASSPGLAGGAKTQYF. The CDR3 bases are TGCGCCAGCAGCCCGGGACTAGCGGGGGGGGCAAAGACCCAGTACTTC.

This chain uses TRBV28 with TRBJ2-5; 9 nucleotides align to TRBD1. V lost 6 bases to trimming and J lost 5 bases; unmatched junction nucleotides: 13. Germline-derived CDR1 and CDR2 are MDHEN and SYDVKM. This CDR3 contains 16 residues. The CDR3 protein is CASSWGTGGIGETQYF. The CDR3 DNA reads TGTGCCAGCAGCTGGGGCACAGGGGGCATTGGGGAGACCCAGTACTTC.

The chain uses TRBV6-5 and TRBJ1-2, with D unclear. The CDR3 is made up of 16 amino acids. Germline CDR1 and CDR2: MNHEY and SVGAGI. V was cut by 4 bases and J by 1 base, with 16 bases left in between. Written as DNA, the CDR3 is TGTGCCAGCAGTTTGGGGAGGAGCCCGGGTAACTATGGCTACACCTTC. Translation gives CASSLGRSPGNYGYTF.